This T cell receptor (beta chain) is from a study of control samples from healthy donors and cancer patients. Sequenced by immunoSEQ multiplex PCR; TCRdb stores in-frame clones only, minus some. The profile shows approximately 170,000 clones, approximately 92% of them singletons. Trimming cost V 3 bases and J 6 bases, with 8 bases left between them. This CDR3 is 13 amino acids long. Sequenced input: blood. This sequence originates from a man in his thirties or forties in good health. The rearrangement uses TRBV12-3 or TRBV12-4 and TRBJ2-2, with unresolved D. Written as DNA, the CDR3 is TGTGCCAGCAGTTTGTTAGGTCCCGGGGAGCTGTTTTTT. Residues: CASSLLGPGELFF.